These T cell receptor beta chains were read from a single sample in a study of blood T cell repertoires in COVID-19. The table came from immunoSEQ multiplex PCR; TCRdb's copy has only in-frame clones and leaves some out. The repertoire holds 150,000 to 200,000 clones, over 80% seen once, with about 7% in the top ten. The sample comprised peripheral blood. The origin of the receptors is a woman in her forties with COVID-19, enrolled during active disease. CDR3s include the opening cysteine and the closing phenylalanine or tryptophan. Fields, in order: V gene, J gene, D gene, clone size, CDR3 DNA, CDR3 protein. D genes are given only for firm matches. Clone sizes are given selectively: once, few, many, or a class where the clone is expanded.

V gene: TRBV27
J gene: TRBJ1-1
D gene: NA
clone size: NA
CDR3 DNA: TGTGCCAGCAGTTTCTCACGAAGGAGCACTGAAGCTTTCTTT
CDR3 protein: CASSFSRRSTEAFF

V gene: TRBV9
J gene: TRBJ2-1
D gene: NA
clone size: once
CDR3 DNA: TGTGCCAGCAGCTTATCATCAGCGGAAGCAAAATACAATGAGCAGTTCTTC
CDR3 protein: CASSLSSAEAKYNEQFF

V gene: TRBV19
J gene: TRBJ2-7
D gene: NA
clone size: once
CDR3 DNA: TGTGCCACTACGGGGGATCTAGCCTACGAGCAGTACTTC
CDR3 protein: CATTGDLAYEQYF

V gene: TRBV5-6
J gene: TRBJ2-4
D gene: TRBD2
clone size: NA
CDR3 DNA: TGTGCCAGCAGCTTGGCAGGGCTAGCGGGAGTGATGTACTTC
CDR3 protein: CASSLAGLAGVMYF

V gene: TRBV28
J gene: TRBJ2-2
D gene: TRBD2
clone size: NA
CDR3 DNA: TGTGCCAGCAGCCCTAGCGGTTACACCGGGGAGCTGTTTTTT
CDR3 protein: CASSPSGYTGELFF

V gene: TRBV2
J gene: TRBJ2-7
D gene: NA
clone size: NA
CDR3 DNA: TGTGCCAGCACCTTGAAGGAGAAAGCGGCTACTTACGAGCAGTACTTC
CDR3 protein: CASTLKEKAATYEQYF

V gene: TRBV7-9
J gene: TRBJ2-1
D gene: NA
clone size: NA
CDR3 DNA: TGTGCCAGCAGCTTTGCTAGCGCGGCCGGGAATGAGCAGTTCTTC
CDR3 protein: CASSFASAAGNEQFF

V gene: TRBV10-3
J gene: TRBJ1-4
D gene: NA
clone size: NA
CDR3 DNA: TGTGCCATCAGTTCAGGGGCAACTAATGAAAAACTGTTTTTT
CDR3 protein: CAISSGATNEKLFF

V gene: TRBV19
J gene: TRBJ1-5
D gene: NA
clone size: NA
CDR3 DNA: TGTGCCAGCACCGACAGGATTGGCCAGCCCCAGCATTTT
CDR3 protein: CASTDRIGQPQHF

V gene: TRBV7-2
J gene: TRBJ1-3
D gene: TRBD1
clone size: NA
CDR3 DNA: TGTGCCAGCAGCTTACTGACAGGGGCTGGAAACACCATATATTTT
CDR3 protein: CASSLLTGAGNTIYF

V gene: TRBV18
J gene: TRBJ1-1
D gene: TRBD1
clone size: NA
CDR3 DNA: TGTGCCAGCTCAGCTGACAGGGGGAACACTGAAGCTTTCTTT
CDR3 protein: CASSADRGNTEAFF

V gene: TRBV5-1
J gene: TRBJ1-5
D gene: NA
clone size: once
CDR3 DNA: TGCGCCAGCAGCCGAGACAGTGGGAGCAATCAGCCCCAGCATTTT
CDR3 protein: CASSRDSGSNQPQHF

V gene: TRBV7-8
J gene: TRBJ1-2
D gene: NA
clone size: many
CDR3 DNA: TGTGCCAGCAGCCCGTCGCATCTGGAGATATATGGCTACACCTTC
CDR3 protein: CASSPSHLEIYGYTF

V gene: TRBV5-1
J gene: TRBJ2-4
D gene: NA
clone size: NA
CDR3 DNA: TGCGCCAGCAGCTTGGGCCCCCCCGAGGACATTCAGTACTTC
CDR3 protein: CASSLGPPEDIQYF

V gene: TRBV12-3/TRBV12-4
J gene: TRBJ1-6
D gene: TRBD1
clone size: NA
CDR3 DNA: TGTGCCAGCAACAGGGGCCATAATTCACCCCTCCACTTT
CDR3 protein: CASNRGHNSPLHF

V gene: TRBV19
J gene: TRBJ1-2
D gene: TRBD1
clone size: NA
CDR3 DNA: TGTGCCAGCCAGGGGGCATCAAACTATGGCTACACCTTC
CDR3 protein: CASQGASNYGYTF

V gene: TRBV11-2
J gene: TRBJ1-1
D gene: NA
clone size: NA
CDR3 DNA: TGTGCCAGCAGTCTCGGGTCCGGGAACACTGAAGCTTTCTTT
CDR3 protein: CASSLGSGNTEAFF

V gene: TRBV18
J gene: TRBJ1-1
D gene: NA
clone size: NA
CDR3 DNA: TGTGCCAGCTCACCACAGGGGTGGGGCACTGAAGCTTTCTTT
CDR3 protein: CASSPQGWGTEAFF

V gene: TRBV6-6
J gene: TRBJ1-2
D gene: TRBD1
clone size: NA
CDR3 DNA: TGTGCCAGCAGTTATACAAGGACAGGGAACTATGGCTACACCTTC
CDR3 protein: CASSYTRTGNYGYTF

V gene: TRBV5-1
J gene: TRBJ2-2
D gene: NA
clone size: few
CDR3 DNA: TGCGCCAGCAGCCCCGGGAGTTTGCCCGGGGAGCTGTTTTTT
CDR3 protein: CASSPGSLPGELFF

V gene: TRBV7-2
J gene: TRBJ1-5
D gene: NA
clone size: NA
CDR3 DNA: TGTGCCAGCAGCTTAGTCAGAAGCAATCAGCCCCAGCATTTT
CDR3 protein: CASSLVRSNQPQHF

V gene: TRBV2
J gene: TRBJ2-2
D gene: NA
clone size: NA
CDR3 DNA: TGTGCCAGCAGTGAGGACACTATTGGTTCCGGGGAGCTGTTTTTT
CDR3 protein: CASSEDTIGSGELFF

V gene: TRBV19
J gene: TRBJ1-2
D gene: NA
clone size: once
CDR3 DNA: TGTGCCAGTAGTCCCGGGAGGCAGGGTGATGGCTACACCTTC
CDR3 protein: CASSPGRQGDGYTF

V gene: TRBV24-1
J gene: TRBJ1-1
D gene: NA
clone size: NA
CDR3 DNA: TGTGCCACCAGACAGGGCAGGACTGAAGCTTTCTTT
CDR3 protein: CATRQGRTEAFF

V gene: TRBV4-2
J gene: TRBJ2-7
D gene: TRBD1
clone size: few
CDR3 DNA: TGTGCCAGCAGCCATCACCTCCACGGGACAGGGCCCTACGAGCAGTACTTC
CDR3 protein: CASSHHLHGTGPYEQYF

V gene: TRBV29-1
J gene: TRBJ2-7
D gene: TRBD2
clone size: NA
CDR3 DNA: TGCAGCGTGGTCCTGGGTAGCGGGGACTCACACGAGCAGTACTTC
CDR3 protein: CSVVLGSGDSHEQYF